The 6 T cell receptor beta chains below come from one sample, sequenced in a study of cytomegalovirus exposure and HLA in healthy donors. The PCR was carried out with 60 Vbeta primers and 13 Jbeta primers. The protocol was immunoSEQ multiplex PCR, while the TCRdb copy is restricted to in-frame clones and leaves out a portion. Counted here are tens of thousands of clones, around four fifths occurring once; the ten biggest clones make up about 3.3%. The sequenced sample was PBMCs. These receptors all come from a woman aged 40 to 55 in good health and CMV-seronegative.

The chain couples TRBV27 to TRBJ1-2, with 9 positions matching TRBD1. J gave up 7 bases and V 6 bases, and 6 bases lay outside the gene matches. The CDR3 extends over 13 amino acids. Germline lookup yields CDR1 MNHEY and CDR2 SMNVEV (reference sequence). The CDR3 sequence is CASRTGTGLGYTF. The CDR3 DNA is TGTGCCAGCAGAACCGGGACAGGGCTTGGCTACACCTTC.

The chain joins TRBV19 to TRBJ1-2; 8 bases line up with TRBD1. Germline V gene data show CDR1 as LNHDA and CDR2 as SQIVND (reference sequence). The CDR3 is 14 amino acids. V trimming: 5 bases; J trimming: 8 bases; junction bases outside the gene matches: 10. The CDR3 region is CASSSLGQGNGYTF. The CDR3 bases are TGTGCCAGTAGTTCCCTAGGACAGGGAAACGGCTACACCTTC.

This clone showed up just a few times. CDR3 in amino acids: CASSQVAGSYGYTF. CDR3 DNA: TGCGCCAGCAGCCAAGTGGCGGGGAGCTATGGCTACACCTTC. V is TRBV4-3 and J is TRBJ1-2; no firm D call. This CDR3 has 14 amino acids. Germline V gene sequence: CDR1 LGHNA, CDR2 YSLEER. V was cut by 1 base and J by 4 bases, with 10 bases left in between.

The CDR3 region has the DNA TGTGCCAGCAGCCTTTTACTAGCGGGAGACTTTGAGACCCAGTACTTC. Amino acid sequence: CASSLLLAGDFETQYF. V usage is TRBV5-4 and J usage is TRBJ2-5; TRBD2 aligns across 11 bases. CDR1 and CDR2 (germline): SGHNT, YYREEE (reference sequence). J lost 5 bases, V lost 4 bases, and 10 bases had no gene match. The CDR3 has 16 residues.

The CDR3 region is CSVDRVGYGYTF. DNA for the CDR3: TGCAGCGTTGACAGGGTGGGCTATGGCTACACCTTC. This chain uses TRBV29-1 with TRBJ1-2; D possibly corresponds to TRBD1 (5 bases). V was shortened by 3 bases and J by 4 bases, with 9 bases between the two germline ends. The CDR3 contains 12 residues. From germline, CDR1 is SQVTM and CDR2 ANQGSEA.

The table lists this clone with a few counts. CDR3 in DNA: TGCGCCAGCAGCGGTAGCGGGAGCTCCTACAATGAGCAGTTCTTC. Protein: CASSGSGSSYNEQFF. The chain couples TRBV5-1 to TRBJ2-1, with 9 bases identical to TRBD2. Trimming cost V 4 bases and J 0 bases; bases outside gene matches: 2. Germline loops: CDR1 SGHRS, CDR2 YFSETQ. This CDR3 has 15 amino acids.